The 7 T cell receptor beta chains reported below all come from one sample, sequenced in a study of T cell clones after liver transplantation. Using immunoSEQ multiplex PCR, the repertoire was profiled, and TCRdb retains in-frame clones only, with some absent. The table has some 75,000 clones, around 80% seen once. This specimen was CD4+ T cells from blood, taken before liver transplant. These receptors all come from a human donor who received a liver transplant.

The V call is TRBV11-1, the J call TRBJ1-4; the D gene is possibly TRBD1 (5 bases). This CDR3 comprises 16 residues. V was trimmed by 4 bases and J by 5 bases, leaving 17 bases between them. The germline CDR1 and CDR2 sequences are SGHAT and FQDESV (reference sequence). This chain's CDR3 is CASSSPRRGENEKLFF. The CDR3 DNA is TGTGCCAGCAGCTCCCCCAGGAGGGGCGAGAATGAAAAACTGTTTTTT.

The V and J genes are TRBV28 and TRBJ2-7; D unresolved. V lost 6 bases and J 0 bases, leaving 12 bases between the germline ends. This CDR3 comprises 14 residues. Germline assignment: CDR1 MDHEN and CDR2 SYDVKM. The CDR3 DNA reads TGTGCCAGCAGGCCCCGATTCGTCTCCTACGAGCAGTACTTC. Translated, it gives CASRPRFVSYEQYF. Complete variable domain (other parts from reference TRBV28 and TRBJ2-7): DVKVTQSSRYLVKRTGEKVFLECVQDMDHENMFWYRQDPGLGLRLIYFSYDVKMKEKGDIPEGYSVSREKKERFSLILESASTNQTSMYLCASRPRFVSYEQYFGPGTRLTVT.

The V and J genes are TRBV9 and TRBJ2-1, with D tentatively TRBD2 (6 bases). The V end was cut by 4 bases, the J end by 8 bases, with 16 bases between. CDR1 and CDR2 from the germline V gene are SGDLS and YYNGEE. The CDR3 runs to 14 residues. The CDR3 loop is CASSSTGTVDEQFF. The CDR3 DNA reads as TGTGCCAGCAGCTCGACCGGGACTGTCGATGAGCAGTTCTTC.

The DNA for the CDR3 is TGTGCCAGCAGTCGGGACAGGGGCGGTGGCTACACCTTC. As protein: CASSRDRGGGYTF. This chain uses TRBV6-5 with TRBJ1-2; 10 bases agree with TRBD1. The junction had 4 bases not matched to a gene; V was cut back by 5 bases and J by 7 bases. Germline CDR1 reads MNHEY; CDR2 reads SVGAGI. The CDR3 covers 13 residues.

V usage is TRBV27 and J usage is TRBJ2-3; no definite D call. The ends were cut back, 5 bases at V and 0 bases at J, with 15 bases in the middle. CDR1 and CDR2 (germline): MNHEY, SMNVEV (reference sequence). This CDR3 is built from 16 residues. Here the CDR3 reads CASSLQRVLSTDTQYF. CDR3 DNA: TGTGCCAGCAGTCTGCAGAGAGTCCTGAGCACAGATACGCAGTATTTT.

The rearrangement links TRBV5-6 to TRBJ2-3; no reliable D call. V lost 0 bases, J lost 2 bases, and 10 bases lay in between. The CDR3 is 15 residues long. Germline values: CDR1 SGHDT, CDR2 YYEEEE. Written as DNA, the CDR3 is TGTGCCAGCAGCTTGGGACCGGACCTCACAGATACGCAGTATTTT. Translation: CASSLGPDLTDTQYF.

The rearrangement links TRBV28 to TRBJ2-7; 10 positions match TRBD2. With V trimmed by 10 bases and J by 0 bases, 9 bases remained unmatched. The germline V gene has CDR1 MDHEN and CDR2 SYDVKM. The length of the CDR3 is 15 residues. As DNA, the CDR3 is TGTGCCACAGGGGATAGCGGGAGGATCTCCTACGAGCAGTACTTC. Protein product: CATGDSGRISYEQYF.